What follows are 31 T cell receptor beta chains derived from one specimen sequenced in a study of CD8 T cells in Susac syndrome. It was with random hexamers that 0.5 to 1 ug RNA was reverse transcribed. A single record per CDR3 protein comes from TCRdb applying MiXCR to the immunoSEQ multiplex PCR reads. Among 100,000 to 150,000 distinct CDR3 sequences listed, about 93% were seen once. Sequencing used CD8+ T cells from PBMCs. The source is a human donor with Susac syndrome.

V and J are TRBV5-1 and TRBJ1-1; D ambiguous. CDR1 is SGHRS, CDR2 YFSETQ, per germline. The CDR3 has 11 amino acids. The V end lost 6 bases, the J end lost 4 bases, and 7 bases lay between the germline ends. Here the CDR3 DNA reads TGCGCCAGCATCGGGAGCACTGAAGCTTTCTTT. Residues: CASIGSTEAFF.

V and J are TRBV27 and TRBJ2-3; possible D gene TRBD2, 5 bases. Germline-derived CDR1 and CDR2 are MNHEY and SMNVEV (reference sequence). The germline V and J ends were trimmed by 6 bases and 5 bases, with 12 bases remaining between them. The CDR3 has 13 amino acids. As DNA, the CDR3 is TGTGCCAGCAGCACCTCAGAGGGAGATACGCAGTATTTT. Residues: CASSTSEGDTQYF.

This sequence joins TRBV5-4 and TRBJ2-3, with D possibly TRBD2 on 6 matching bases. V gave up 4 bases and J gave up 5 bases, with 8 bases separating them. The CDR3 spans 12 residues. Germline V CDR1 and CDR2: SGHNT, YYREEE (reference sequence). The DNA for the CDR3 is TGTGCCAGCAGCGTGGGGGGAGATACGCAGTATTTT. Its translation is CASSVGGDTQYF.

The chain recombines TRBV4-3 with TRBJ2-1, with 8 bases matching TRBD2. This CDR3 is 16 amino acids long. Per the germline V gene, CDR1 is LGHNA and CDR2 is YSLEER. Trimming at V came to 0 bases and at J to 7 bases, leaving 8 bases not matched to a gene. CDR3 region: CASSQDPSGSPNEQFF. Written as DNA, the CDR3 is TGCGCCAGCAGCCAAGATCCCAGCGGGAGTCCGAATGAGCAGTTCTTC.

This sequence joins TRBV6-1 and TRBJ2-1; D is possibly TRBD2 (7 bases). V lost 7 bases and J lost 2, with 18 bases in between. CDR3 size: 16 residues. The germline V gene encodes CDR1 MNHNS and CDR2 SASEGT. The CDR3 region is CASKRDTRITYNEQFF. CDR3 sequence (DNA): TGTGCCAGCAAGCGGGACACTCGTATTACCTACAATGAGCAGTTCTTC.

The rearrangement links TRBV12-3 or TRBV12-4 to TRBJ1-5, with D perhaps matching TRBD1 (5 bases). V was shortened by 6 bases and J by 0 bases, with 15 bases between the two germline ends. CDR3 length: 16 residues. The CDR3 sequence is CASSSAGEYSNQPQHF. CDR3 in DNA: TGTGCCAGCAGCTCGGCGGGGGAATATAGCAATCAGCCCCAGCATTTT.

The chain uses TRBV6-5 and TRBJ2-3; 13 nucleotides agree with TRBD2. Germline lookup yields CDR1 MNHEY and CDR2 SVGAGI. CDR3 length equals 15 residues. With V trimmed by 5 bases and J by 4 bases, 3 bases remained unmatched. The CDR3 DNA reads as TGTGCCAGCAGTGGACTAGCGGGAGAAGCAGATACGCAGTATTTT. It codes for CASSGLAGEADTQYF.

The DNA for the CDR3 is TGTGCCAGCAGCTTAGCGGATTCCTACGAGCAGTACTTC. Translating gives CASSLADSYEQYF. The rearrangement links TRBV7-9 to TRBJ2-7; D call uncertain. V lost 0 bases, J lost 1 base, and 4 bases lay in between. This CDR3 region has 13 residues. CDR1 is SEHNR and CDR2 is FQNEAQ in the germline V gene (reference sequence).

This chain uses TRBV20-1 with TRBJ2-3; 8 nucleotides align to TRBD2. CDR3 length: 19 residues. Trimming removed 1 base from V and 0 bases from J; junction bases left unmatched: 15. CDR1 and CDR2 from the germline V gene are DFQATT and SNEGSKA (reference sequence). The CDR3 bases are TGCAGTGCTAGAGCTCTAGCGGGCTTTATGGGGGTTAGCACAGATACGCAGTATTTT. Its protein is CSARALAGFMGVSTDTQYF.

The rearrangement joins TRBV6-4 to TRBJ2-3, with 12 nucleotides matching TRBD2. The CDR3 consists of 15 residues. V gave up 6 bases and J gave up 4 bases; unmatched junction bases: 5. Germline-derived CDR1 and CDR2 are MRHNA and SNTAGT. This CDR3 reads CASSPASGGADTQYF. In nucleotides, the CDR3 is TGTGCCAGCAGCCCCGCTAGCGGGGGGGCAGATACGCAGTATTTT.

The chain is built from TRBV12-3 or TRBV12-4 and TRBJ2-1; the D is unclear. CDR3 length: 12 amino acids. Trimming took 4 bases from V and 8 from J, leaving 9 bases between them. The CDR3 sequence: CASSWYVHEQFF. CDR3 DNA sequence: TGTGCCAGCAGTTGGTACGTCCATGAGCAGTTCTTC.

The chain recombines TRBV4-2 with TRBJ2-4; unclear D gene. This CDR3 contains 17 residues. Between the trimmed V and J ends, which lost 0 bases and 0 bases, there was a span of 12 bases. Germline CDR1 and CDR2: LGHNA and YNFKEQ. The CDR3 protein is CASSQDRGSLAKNIQYF. In DNA form, the CDR3 reads TGTGCCAGCAGCCAAGATCGAGGTAGCCTAGCCAAAAACATTCAGTACTTC.

The J gene is TRBJ2-7, the V gene TRBV12-3 or TRBV12-4, with TRBD2 matching 7 bases. Unmatched junction bases numbered 8, after V lost 6 bases and J lost 0 bases. CDR3 length: 15 residues. The DNA of the CDR3 is TGTGCCAGCAGAAATAGCGGGCTTAGCTCCTACGAGCAGTACTTC. Its translation is CASRNSGLSSYEQYF.

This clonotype was seen more than once but under ten times. The rearrangement uses TRBV4-1 and TRBJ2-7; 11 bases match TRBD1. The CDR3 is made up of 15 amino acids. Losses at the gene ends were 7 bases for V and 3 bases for J; bases not matched to a gene: 8. Per germline, CDR1 MGHRA and CDR2 YSYEKL. The CDR3 DNA follows: TGCGCCAGCACCTTAAAGGGGACAGGGGGCTACGAGCAGTACTTC. This sequence encodes CASTLKGTGGYEQYF.

This clonotype was detected once. The V gene is TRBV29-1, the J gene TRBJ2-7, with TRBD2 matching 7 bases. The CDR3 loop spans 12 amino acids. The J segment lost 3 bases and the V segment lost 6 bases, leaving 5 bases of the junction unmatched. Germline V lookup: CDR1 SQVTM, CDR2 ANQGSEA. The CDR3 DNA reads TGCAGCGTGCGAGCTAGCGGCTACGAGCAGTACTTC. Its translation: CSVRASGYEQYF.

This chain uses TRBV15 with TRBJ1-5, with TRBD1 matching over 7 bases. Germline assignment: CDR1 LNHNV and CDR2 YYDKDF (reference sequence). The CDR3 contains 15 residues. Trimming at V came to 6 bases and at J to 1 base, leaving 6 bases not matched to a gene. The CDR3 protein is CATSGGGDSNQPQHF. The CDR3 nucleotides are TGTGCCACCAGTGGAGGGGGCGACAGCAATCAGCCCCAGCATTTT.

This clonotype turned up a few times. The V and J genes are TRBV30 and TRBJ2-7, with 10 positions matching TRBD1. Germline CDR1 GTSNPN, CDR2 SVGIG (reference sequence). V lost 2 bases and J lost 2; bases outside the gene matches: 6. This CDR3 is 15 amino acids long. The CDR3 loop reads CAWSISGQGTYEQYF. The CDR3 DNA sequence: TGTGCCTGGAGTATATCGGGACAGGGGACCTACGAGCAGTACTTC.

This chain uses TRBV5-1 with TRBJ1-2; a weak D match, TRBD1 (6 bases). Germline V gene data show CDR1 as SGHRS and CDR2 as YFSETQ. The CDR3 runs 14 residues. Trimming removed 5 bases at V and 2 bases at J, with 13 bases between. CDR3 residues: CASRWDTGNYGYTF. CDR3 in DNA: TGCGCCAGCAGGTGGGACACCGGAAACTATGGCTACACCTTC.

This chain uses TRBV28 with TRBJ2-1; 7 bases fit TRBD2. This CDR3 contains 16 residues. Germline V gene data show CDR1 as MDHEN and CDR2 as SYDVKM. Trimming cost V 3 bases and J 5 bases; bases outside gene matches: 10. The DNA of the CDR3 is TGTGCCAGCAGTTTGGGAGGGAGGGGTCGGAACAATGAGCAGTTCTTC. Translation: CASSLGGRGRNNEQFF.

This sequence joins TRBV5-1 and TRBJ1-1; perhaps TRBD1 as D (5 bases). CDR3 length: 14 amino acids. Trimming removed 1 base at V and 1 base at J, with 8 bases between. CDR1 and CDR2 (germline): SGHRS, YFSETQ. The CDR3 DNA sequence: TGCGCCAGCAGCTTGACAGGAGGGAACACTGAAGCTTTCTTT. Encoded protein: CASSLTGGNTEAFF.

This clonotype showed up just once. The chain links TRBV9 to TRBJ1-2; D possibly corresponds to TRBD1 (6 bases). V was shortened by 0 bases and J by 3 bases, with 12 bases between the two germline ends. The CDR3 is made up of 15 amino acids. Germline V CDR1 and CDR2: SGDLS, YYNGEE. CDR3 bases: TGTGCCAGCAGCGTAGACAGGGCTTCTGACTATGGCTACACCTTC. Its protein is CASSVDRASDYGYTF. The full variable domain, its missing parts supplied by reference TRBV9 and TRBJ1-2, is DSGVTQTPKHLITATGQRVTLRCSPRSGDLSVYWYQQSLDQGLQFLIQYYNGEERAKGNILERFSAQQFPDLHSELNLSSLELGDSALYFCASSVDRASDYGYTFGSGTRLTVV.

The V call is TRBV9, the J call TRBJ2-1; perhaps TRBD2 as D (7 bases). V was shortened by 2 bases and J by 6 bases, with 15 bases between the two germline ends. Germline CDR1 is SGDLS and CDR2 is YYNGEE. The CDR3 loop spans 15 amino acids. CDR3 bases: TGTGCCAGCAGCGTTTATACGGGGGGCGCCAATGAGCAGTTCTTC. The encoded protein is CASSVYTGGANEQFF.

The genes are TRBV5-1 and TRBJ2-2; the D gene is possibly TRBD1 (5 bases). Germline lookup yields CDR1 SGHRS and CDR2 YFSETQ. The CDR3 is made up of 16 amino acids. V dropped 4 bases and J dropped 4 bases, with 17 bases sitting between them. CDR3 bases: TGCGCCAGCAGCCTCCTGGGGCAGTCAACCACCGGGGAGCTGTTTTTT. This encodes CASSLLGQSTTGELFF. The full variable domain, in which reference TRBV5-1 and TRBJ2-2 provide the parts outside the CDR3, is KAGVTQTPRYLIKTRGQQVTLSCSPISGHRSVSWYQQTPGQGLQFLFEYFSETQRNKGNFPGRFSGRQFSNSRSEMNVSTLELGDSALYLCASSLLGQSTTGELFFGEGSRLTVL.

The chain couples TRBV7-3 to TRBJ2-6, with 11 positions matching TRBD2. CDR1 is SGHTA and CDR2 is FQGTGA in the germline V gene. The V gene end was trimmed by 0 bases and the J gene end by 2 bases; junction bases not matched to a gene: 6. This CDR3 comprises 19 residues. The CDR3 nucleotides read TGTGCCAGCAGCTTAACGGAGGATAGCGGGGGGGCTGGGGCCAACGTCCTGACTTTC. It yields the protein CASSLTEDSGGAGANVLTF.

J is TRBJ2-1 and V is TRBV6-2 or TRBV6-3, with D possibly being TRBD2 (5 bases). This CDR3 is built from 15 residues. Trimming shortened V by 11 bases and J by 0 bases, and 17 bases separated the two germline ends. Germline CDR1 is MNHEY and CDR2 is SVGEGT. The CDR3 DNA reads as TGTGCCTGCTCCCCAGCGGAGTACTCCTACAATGAGCAGTTCTTC. It encodes CACSPAEYSYNEQFF.

The chain has TRBV27 and TRBJ2-1; D may be TRBD2 (6 bases). The V gene's germline CDR1 is MNHEY and CDR2 SMNVEV (reference sequence). V was shortened by 5 bases and J by 5 bases, with 13 bases between the two germline ends. The CDR3 covers 14 residues. The CDR3 DNA sequence: TGTGCCAGCAGTCTCCTCGGGGGACACAATGAGCAGTTCTTC. Its translation is CASSLLGGHNEQFF.

This chain joins TRBV28 and TRBJ1-1; D is ambiguous. The length of the CDR3 is 13 residues. The germline V gene encodes CDR1 MDHEN and CDR2 SYDVKM. Between the trimmed V and J ends, which lost 5 bases and 0 bases, there was a span of 7 bases. CDR3 DNA: TGTGCCAGCAGTCAACCTATGAACACTGAAGCTTTCTTT. Its translation: CASSQPMNTEAFF.

V gene TRBV7-2 combines with J gene TRBJ2-5; D not resolved. The CDR3 has 17 amino acids. Germline V gives CDR1 SGHTA, CDR2 FQGNSA. Trimming stripped 5 bases from V and 0 bases from J, with 19 bases between. CDR3: CASSPSPGSEYQETQYF. The CDR3 DNA reads as TGTGCCAGCAGCCCGAGTCCCGGTTCAGAGTACCAAGAGACCCAGTACTTC. Drawing the rest from reference TRBV7-2 and TRBJ2-5, the complete variable domain is GAGVSQSPSNKVTEKGKDVELRCDPISGHTALYWYRQSLGQGLEFLIYFQGNSAPDKSGLPSDRFSAERTGGSVSTLTIQRTQQEDSAVYLCASSPSPGSEYQETQYFGPGTRLLVL.

The V and J genes are TRBV12-3 or TRBV12-4 and TRBJ2-2; a weak D match, TRBD2 (5 bases). V was cut by 5 bases and J by 5 bases, with 15 bases left in between. This CDR3 spans 15 amino acids. The CDR3, as DNA: TGTGCCAGCAGTCCGGAGGTTCCGGGAACCGGGGAGCTGTTTTTT. As protein: CASSPEVPGTGELFF.

This rearrangement joins TRBV27 to TRBJ2-1; D remains unclear. V lost 5 bases and J 8 bases, leaving 10 bases between the germline ends. Germline V gene lookup returns CDR1 MNHEY and CDR2 SMNVEV (reference sequence). The CDR3 consists of 12 residues. For the CDR3, the DNA is TGTGCCAGCAGTCCCAAGTTCGATGAGCAGTTCTTC. Its translation: CASSPKFDEQFF.

The genes are TRBV29-1 and TRBJ2-3; D uncertain. With 2 bases removed from V and 4 bases from J, the gap between germline ends came to 16 bases. CDR1 and CDR2 from the germline V gene are SQVTM and ANQGSEA. The CDR3 is 15 residues long. The CDR3 coding sequence is TGCAGCGTTGAATTGGCAGGAGAAGTTCCAGATACGCAGTATTTT. This translates into CSVELAGEVPDTQYF.